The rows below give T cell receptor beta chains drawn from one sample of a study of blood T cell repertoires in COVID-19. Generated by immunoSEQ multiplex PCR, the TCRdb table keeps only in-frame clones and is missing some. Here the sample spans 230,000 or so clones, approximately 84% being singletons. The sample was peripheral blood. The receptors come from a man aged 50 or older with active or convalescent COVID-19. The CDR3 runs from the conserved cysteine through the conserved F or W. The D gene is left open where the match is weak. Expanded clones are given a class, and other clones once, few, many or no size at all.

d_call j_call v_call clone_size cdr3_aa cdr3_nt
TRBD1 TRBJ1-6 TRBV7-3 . CASSLGQGEGSPLHF TGTGCCAGCAGCTTAGGACAGGGGGAGGGTTCACCCCTCCACTTT
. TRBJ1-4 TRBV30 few CAWSVQGARVFF TGTGCCTGGAGTGTACAGGGAGCTAGGGTGTTTTTT
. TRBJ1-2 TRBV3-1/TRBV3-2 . CASSYSTDSYGYTF TGTGCCAGCAGCTACTCGACAGACTCCTATGGCTACACCTTC
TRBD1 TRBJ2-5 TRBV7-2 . CASSSTGTGEETQYF TGTGCCAGCAGCTCTACCGGGACAGGGGAAGAGACCCAGTACTTC
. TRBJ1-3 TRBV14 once CASSPRGDKRSGNTIYF TGTGCCAGCAGCCCCCGAGGGGACAAACGCTCTGGAAACACCATATATTTT
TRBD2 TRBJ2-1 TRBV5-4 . CASSLGLAGGYNEQFF TGTGCCAGCAGCTTGGGGCTAGCGGGGGGCTACAATGAGCAGTTCTTC
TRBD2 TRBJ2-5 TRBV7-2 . CASSPRERGQETQYF TGTGCCAGCAGCCCCCGAGAGCGGGGCCAAGAGACCCAGTACTTC
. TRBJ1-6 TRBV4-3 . CASSQDFGDSPLHF TGCGCCAGCAGCCAAGATTTCGGGGATTCACCCCTCCACTTT
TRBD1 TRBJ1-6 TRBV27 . CASGPGQYNSPLHF TGTGCCAGCGGCCCGGGACAGTATAATTCACCCCTCCACTTT
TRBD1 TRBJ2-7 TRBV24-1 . CATSDWGQRQTGYEQYF TGTGCCACCAGTGATTGGGGACAGCGTCAAACAGGTTACGAGCAGTACTTC
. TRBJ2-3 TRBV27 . CASSLRAGPLDTQYF TGTGCCAGCAGTTTACGGGCGGGGCCCTTAGATACGCAGTATTTT
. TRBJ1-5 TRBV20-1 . CSARGDQPQHF TGCAGTGCTAGAGGAGATCAGCCCCAGCATTTT
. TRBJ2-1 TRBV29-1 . CSAGGEQFF TGCAGCGCAGGAGGGGAGCAGTTCTTC
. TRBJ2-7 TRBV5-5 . CASSLASRGEYEQYF TGTGCCAGCAGCTTGGCCTCCAGGGGGGAGTACGAGCAGTACTTC
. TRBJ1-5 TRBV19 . CASRVASNQPQHF TGTGCCAGTAGGGTAGCCTCGAATCAGCCCCAGCATTTT
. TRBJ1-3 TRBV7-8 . CASSLNRFSGNTIYF TGTGCCAGCAGCTTAAATAGATTCTCTGGAAACACCATATATTTT
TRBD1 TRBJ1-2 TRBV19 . CASSPDRTYGYTF TGTGCCAGTAGTCCGGACAGGACCTATGGCTACACCTTC
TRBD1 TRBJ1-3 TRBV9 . CASSSDRADLRVSGNTIYF TGTGCCAGCAGCTCGGACAGGGCCGATTTAAGGGTTTCTGGAAACACCATATATTTT
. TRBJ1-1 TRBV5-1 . CASSRPLQGNTEAFF TGCGCCAGCAGCCGACCGCTCCAGGGTAACACTGAAGCTTTCTTT
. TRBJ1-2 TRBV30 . CAWDRRGYGYTF TGTGCCTGGGACCGACGGGGCTATGGCTACACCTTC
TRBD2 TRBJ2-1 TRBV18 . CASSPTRRGEYNEQFF TGTGCCAGCTCACCTACCCGACGGGGGGAATACAATGAGCAGTTCTTC
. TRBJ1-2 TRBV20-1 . CSARASYGYTF TGCAGTGCTAGGGCCTCCTATGGCTACACCTTC
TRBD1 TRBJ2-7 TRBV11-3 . CASSPGTGAYEQYF TGTGCCAGCAGCCCCGGGACAGGGGCCTACGAGCAGTACTTC
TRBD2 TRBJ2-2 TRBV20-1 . CSASNPSSGVRTGELFF TGCAGTGCTAGTAACCCCTCTAGCGGGGTCCGCACCGGGGAGCTGTTTTTT
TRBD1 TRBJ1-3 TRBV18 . CASSPLQGLSGNTIYF TGTGCCAGCTCACCGTTACAGGGGCTGTCTGGAAACACCATATATTTT